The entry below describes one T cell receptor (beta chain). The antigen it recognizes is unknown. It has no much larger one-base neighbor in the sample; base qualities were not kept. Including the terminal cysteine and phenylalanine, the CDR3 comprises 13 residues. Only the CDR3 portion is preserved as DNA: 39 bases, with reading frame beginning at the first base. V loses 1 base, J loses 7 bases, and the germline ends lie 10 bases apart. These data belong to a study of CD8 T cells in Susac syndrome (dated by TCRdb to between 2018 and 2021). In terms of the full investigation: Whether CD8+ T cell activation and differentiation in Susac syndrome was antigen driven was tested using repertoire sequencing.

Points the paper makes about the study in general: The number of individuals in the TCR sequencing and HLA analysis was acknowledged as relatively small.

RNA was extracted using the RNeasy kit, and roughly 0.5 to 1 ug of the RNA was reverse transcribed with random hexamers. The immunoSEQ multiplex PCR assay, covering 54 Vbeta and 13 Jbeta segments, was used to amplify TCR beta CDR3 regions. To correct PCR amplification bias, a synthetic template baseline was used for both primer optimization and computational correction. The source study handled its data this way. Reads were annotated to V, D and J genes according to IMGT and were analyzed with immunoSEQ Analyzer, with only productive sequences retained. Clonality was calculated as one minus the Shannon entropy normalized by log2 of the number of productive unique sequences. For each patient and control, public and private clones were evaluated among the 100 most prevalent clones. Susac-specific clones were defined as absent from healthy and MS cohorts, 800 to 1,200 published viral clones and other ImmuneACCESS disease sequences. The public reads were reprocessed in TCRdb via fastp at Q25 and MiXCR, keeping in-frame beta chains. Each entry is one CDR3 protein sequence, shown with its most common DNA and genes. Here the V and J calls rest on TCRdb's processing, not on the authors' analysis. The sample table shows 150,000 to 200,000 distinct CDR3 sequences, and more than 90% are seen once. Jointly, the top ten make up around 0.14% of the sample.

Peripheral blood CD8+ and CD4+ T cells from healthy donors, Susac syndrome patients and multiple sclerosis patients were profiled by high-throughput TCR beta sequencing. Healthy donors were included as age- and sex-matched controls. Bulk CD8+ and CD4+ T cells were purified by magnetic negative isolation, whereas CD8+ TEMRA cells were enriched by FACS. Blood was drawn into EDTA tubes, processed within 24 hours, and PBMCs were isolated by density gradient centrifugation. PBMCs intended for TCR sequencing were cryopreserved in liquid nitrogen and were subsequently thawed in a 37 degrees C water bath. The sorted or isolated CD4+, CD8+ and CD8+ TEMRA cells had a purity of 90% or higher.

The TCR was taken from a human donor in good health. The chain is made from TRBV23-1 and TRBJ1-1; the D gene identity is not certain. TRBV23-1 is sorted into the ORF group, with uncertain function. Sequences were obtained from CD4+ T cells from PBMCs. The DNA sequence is TGCGCCAGCAGTCAATGCACGAGGCTTGAAGCTTTCTTT. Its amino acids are CASSQCTRLEAFF.